Shown below are 29 T cell receptor beta chains from a single sample sequenced in a study of Ad26.COV2.S vaccination and SARS-CoV-2 variants. The treatment here: around 19 received Ad26.COV2.S at low or high dose, single or two shots; five or six received placebo; per-sample allocation not given. The samples were gathered on day 63 after the first injection of vaccine or placebo. Libraries were prepared by immunoSEQ multiplex PCR; TCRdb keeps only in-frame clonotypes and omits some of them. The sample shows more than 300,000 clones, 86% of them seen only once. Sequences were derived from peripheral blood, sampled in a trial of Ad26.COV2.S vaccine versus placebo. These receptors were obtained from a person between 18 and 60 years old who received the Ad26.COV2.S COVID-19 vaccine or a placebo.

The chain joins TRBV6-2 or TRBV6-3 to TRBJ2-7; D is undetermined. Trimming removed 2 bases at V and 0 bases at J, with 11 bases between. The CDR3 length is 15 residues. Germline V gene data show CDR1 as MNHEY and CDR2 as SVGEGT. As DNA, the CDR3 is TGTGCCAGCAGTTACCGGCAGATCCTCTCCTACGAGCAGTACTTC. Amino acid sequence: CASSYRQILSYEQYF.

This chain connects TRBV28 to TRBJ1-5, with D unclear. Germline loops: CDR1 MDHEN, CDR2 SYDVKM. CDR3 length: 13 residues. Trimming removed 7 bases from V and 3 bases from J, with 10 bases in between. The DNA of the CDR3 is TGTGCCAGCAAATGGGGAACCAATCAGCCCCAGCATTTT. It translates to CASKWGTNQPQHF.

The gene calls are TRBV7-2 and TRBJ2-3; tentatively, D is TRBD2 (7 bases). The CDR3 contains 15 residues. V dropped 5 bases and J dropped 2 bases, with 14 bases sitting between them. Germline V gene data show CDR1 as SGHTA and CDR2 as FQGNSA. This chain's CDR3 is CASSPRAGATDTQYF. DNA of the CDR3: TGTGCCAGCAGCCCCCGGGCGGGGGCCACAGATACGCAGTATTTT.

The CDR3 DNA follows: TGCGCCAGCAGCCACGGGCGCGCAGGGAGGTACGAGCAGTACTTC. This gives the protein CASSHGRAGRYEQYF. This sequence joins TRBV4-1 and TRBJ2-7; D is perhaps TRBD2 (6 bases). This CDR3 comprises 15 residues. Trimming left V 3 bases short and J 4 bases short, with 16 bases between. CDR1 and CDR2 (germline): MGHRA, YSYEKL.

V gene TRBV6-5 combines with J gene TRBJ2-1, with D perhaps being TRBD1 or TRBD2 (5 bases each). The germline V and J ends were trimmed by 4 bases and 3 bases, with 7 bases remaining between them. The germline gives CDR1 MNHEY, CDR2 SVGAGI. This CDR3 is built from 13 residues. The DNA of the CDR3 is TGTGCCAGCAGTTGGGGGAGCTACAATGAGCAGTTCTTC. It translates to CASSWGSYNEQFF.

The chain links TRBV18 to TRBJ1-3; no definite D call. Trimming removed 8 bases from V and 3 bases from J, with 14 bases in between. This CDR3 region has 14 residues. CDR1 and CDR2 (germline): KGHSH, LQKENI. For the CDR3, the DNA is TGTGCCAGCCCCTCGATAGGCCGTGGAAACACCATATATTTT. Its translation is CASPSIGRGNTIYF.

CDR3 in DNA: TGCGCCAGCCGAAGGACTAGCGGGGGGGCCAATGAGCAGTTCTTC. This sequence encodes CASRRTSGGANEQFF. The rearrangement links TRBV4-3 to TRBJ2-1; 15 bases align to TRBD2. The CDR3 is made up of 15 amino acids. Germline V gene lookup returns CDR1 LGHNA and CDR2 YSLEER. With V trimmed by 8 bases and J by 6 bases, 5 bases remained unmatched.

The chain uses TRBV14 and TRBJ2-7; the D call may be TRBD1 or TRBD2 (6 bases each). The CDR3 contains 16 residues. The germline CDR1 and CDR2 sequences are SGHDN and FVKESK. V was pared by 0 bases and J by 6 bases, with 18 bases between. Here the CDR3 DNA reads TGTGCCAGCAGCCAAGATTCGGGGGCCTTTACAGGCGAGCAGTACTTC. Its protein is CASSQDSGAFTGEQYF.

This clone was found once. The CDR3, as DNA: TGTGCCAGCAGCTTGGTTTCGGCAGAATCCGAGCAGTACTTC. Its translation: CASSLVSAESEQYF. This rearrangement joins TRBV5-6 to TRBJ2-7; D call uncertain. In germline, CDR1 is SGHDT, CDR2 YYEEEE. V lost 0 bases to trimming and J lost 6 bases, with 13 bases between them. This CDR3 is 14 amino acids long. Combining the CDR3 with reference TRBV5-6 and TRBJ2-7 gives the whole variable domain DAGVTQSPTHLIKTRGQQVTLRCSPKSGHDTVSWYQQALGQGPQFIFQYYEEEERQRGNFPDRFSGHQFPNYSSELNVNALLLGDSALYLCASSLVSAESEQYFGPGTRLTVT.

The chain uses TRBV5-1 and TRBJ2-3; 14 bases fit TRBD2. J was trimmed by 10 bases and V by 5 bases; bases with no gene match: 9. The CDR3 is 15 amino acids. CDR1 and CDR2 (germline): SGHRS, YFSETQ. The DNA for the CDR3 is TGCGCCAGCAGGAGAGGGACTAGCGGGGGTCCTGCGCAGTATTTT. Protein sequence: CASRRGTSGGPAQYF.

The V and J genes are TRBV7-2 and TRBJ1-2; 8 positions match TRBD1. The CDR3 spans 15 residues. V dropped 0 bases and J dropped 8; count of bases not matched to a gene: 8. Germline loops: CDR1 SGHTA, CDR2 FQGNSA. CDR3 sequence: CASSLARDRTWGYTF. The CDR3 DNA is TGTGCCAGCAGCTTAGCCCGGGACAGGACGTGGGGCTACACCTTC.

The chain recombines TRBV5-6 with TRBJ1-5, with 7 bases aligning to TRBD1. This CDR3 has 13 residues. Trimming cost V 2 bases and J 5 bases; bases outside gene matches: 1. Looked up from germline, CDR1 is SGHDT and CDR2 is YYEEEE. The CDR3 protein is CASSFGTDQPQHF. CDR3 nucleotide sequence: TGTGCCAGCAGCTTCGGGACAGATCAGCCCCAGCATTTT.

This clone was counted a single time. The chain uses TRBV24-1 and TRBJ1-2; no clear D gene. Germline V gene data show CDR1 as KGHDR and CDR2 as SFDVKD. V lost 5 bases and J 7 bases, leaving 19 bases between the germline ends. The CDR3 covers 15 residues. CDR3 sequence reads: CATSGRTSAVGGYTF. CDR3 sequence (DNA): TGTGCCACCAGTGGTCGAACTTCAGCAGTGGGTGGCTACACCTTC.

V gene TRBV7-9 combines with J gene TRBJ2-7, with 9 nucleotides matching TRBD1. The CDR3 loop spans 12 amino acids. J gave up 6 bases and V 8 bases, and 5 bases lay outside the gene matches. Germline V gene lookup returns CDR1 SEHNR and CDR2 FQNEAQ (reference sequence). The CDR3 DNA reads as TGTGCCAGCTTACCGACAGGGGGCGAGCAGTACTTC. Amino acids: CASLPTGGEQYF.

The chain joins TRBV6-2 or TRBV6-3 to TRBJ1-6; TRBD1 might be the D (6 bases). The V end was cut by 5 bases, the J end by 9 bases, with 17 bases between. Germline loops: CDR1 MNHEY, CDR2 SVGEGT. The CDR3 spans 15 residues. The CDR3 sequence is CASSPSTGPVSPLHF. DNA for the CDR3: TGTGCCAGCAGTCCCTCGACAGGACCTGTTTCACCCCTCCACTTT.

The CDR3 DNA sequence: TGTGCCAGCTCACCACCTCTCCGCCCCGGGGGCAGAAACACCATATATTTT. It encodes CASSPPLRPGGRNTIYF. The rearrangement joins TRBV18 to TRBJ1-3; perhaps TRBD1 as D (6 bases). Germline V gene sequence: CDR1 KGHSH, CDR2 LQKENI. The CDR3 has 17 amino acids. Trimming removed 0 bases at V and 5 bases at J, with 17 bases between.

This sequence joins TRBV5-6 and TRBJ1-1; D gene uncertain. The V gene lost 2 bases and the J gene lost 7 bases, with 9 bases spanning the gap. Germline V gene lookup returns CDR1 SGHDT and CDR2 YYEEEE. The CDR3 totals 12 residues. CDR3 DNA: TGTGCCAGCAGCTTCGCCTCTTATGAAGCTTTCTTT. Protein product: CASSFASYEAFF.

This clone was counted between two and nine times. V and J are TRBV19 and TRBJ2-7, with a tentative D call TRBD1 (6 bases). V lost 5 bases, J lost 2 bases, and 16 bases lay in between. This CDR3 has 15 amino acids. The V gene's germline CDR1 is LNHDA and CDR2 SQIVND (reference sequence). The CDR3 bases are TGTGCCAGTAGTCCTACCAGGGGAAGGGCCTACGAGCAGTACTTC. Translated, it gives CASSPTRGRAYEQYF.

V is TRBV9 and J is TRBJ2-2; 9 bases are shared with TRBD2. The trim removed 3 bases at V and 1 base at J, leaving 1 base unmatched. Germline values: CDR1 SGDLS, CDR2 YYNGEE. The CDR3 is made up of 15 amino acids. The CDR3 DNA reads TGTGCCAGCAGCGAGCGGGGGGAGAACACCGGGGAGCTGTTTTTT. Amino acid sequence: CASSERGENTGELFF.

The chain uses TRBV6-2 or TRBV6-3 and TRBJ2-7; 9 bases map to TRBD2. This CDR3 has 15 residues. Germline V lookup: CDR1 MNHEY, CDR2 SVGEGT. Trimming cost V 0 bases and J 3 bases; bases outside gene matches: 3. The CDR3 bases are TGTGCCAGCAGTTACTCTCCTAGCGGGATCTACGAGCAGTACTTC. Translated: CASSYSPSGIYEQYF.

As for this clone: Other DNA variants within this sample encode the same CDR3. The CDR3 nucleotides read TGTGCCAGCAGTTACAGGGGCCAAGAGACCCAGTACTTC. Translation gives CASSYRGQETQYF. The rearrangement uses TRBV3-1 (or the pseudogene TRBV3-2) and TRBJ2-5, with TRBD1 identical over 7 bases. V shed 6 bases, J shed 1 base, and the junction held 2 bases outside the gene matches. CDR3 size: 13 residues. CDR1 LGHDT and CDR2 YNNKEL come from the germline V gene (reference sequence).

This clone has just one count. The chain has TRBV19 and TRBJ1-1, with D perhaps matching TRBD1 (5 bases). The CDR3 length is 16 residues. With 6 bases removed from V and 6 bases from J, the gap between germline ends came to 23 bases. Germline V gene data show CDR1 as LNHDA and CDR2 as SQIVND (reference sequence). Written as DNA, the CDR3 is TGTGCCAGTAGCCCATTCCGGGCAGGGTGGAGTGCTGAAGCTTTCTTT. It is translated as CASSPFRAGWSAEAFF.

The chain employs TRBV5-1 and TRBJ2-1; maybe TRBD2 (6 bases). The CDR3 totals 12 residues. From germline, CDR1 is SGHRS and CDR2 YFSETQ. V gave up 3 bases and J gave up 8 bases, with 9 bases separating them. For the CDR3, the DNA is TGCGCCAGCAGCTCAGGCGGGGATGAGCAGTTCTTC. It translates to CASSSGGDEQFF.

V is TRBV6-2 or TRBV6-3 and J is TRBJ1-4; D is unclear. Trimming took 3 bases from V and 8 from J, leaving 4 bases between them. This CDR3 has 11 amino acids. The V gene's germline CDR1 is MNHEY and CDR2 SVGEGT. DNA of the CDR3: TGTGCCAGCAGTTATAAAGAAAAACTGTTTTTT. Amino acids: CASSYKEKLFF.

The chain combines TRBV6-5 with TRBJ1-1; 9 nucleotides align to TRBD1. There are 15 residues in the CDR3. V was clipped by 10 bases and J by 0 bases; unmatched bases: 9. Germline values: CDR1 MNHEY, CDR2 SVGAGI. CDR3 sequence (DNA): TGTGCCACTACGAACAGGGGGCAACTGAACACTGAAGCTTTCTTT. It codes for CATTNRGQLNTEAFF.

J is TRBJ2-3 and V is TRBV10-1; D call uncertain. Per germline, CDR1 WNHNN and CDR2 SYGVQD (reference sequence). The CDR3 is 10 residues long. Trimming removed 3 bases from V and 8 bases from J, with 3 bases in between. CDR3 bases: TGCGCCAGCAGTGATGTTACGCAGTATTTT. Protein sequence: CASSDVTQYF.

This rearrangement joins TRBV5-5 to TRBJ2-1; 8 bases agree with TRBD2. Trimming cost V 5 bases and J 6 bases; bases outside gene matches: 10. CDR1 is SGHKS and CDR2 is YYEKEE in the germline V gene (reference sequence). This CDR3 is built from 15 residues. The CDR3 is CASRAARAGVNEQFF. For the CDR3, the DNA is TGTGCCAGCAGGGCCGCCCGAGCGGGAGTCAATGAGCAGTTCTTC. Filled out from reference TRBV5-5 and TRBJ2-1, the complete variable domain reads DAGVTQSPTHLIKTRGQQVTLRCSPISGHKSVSWYQQVLGQGPQFIFQYYEKEERGRGNFPDRFSARQFPNYSSELNVNALLLGDSALYLCASRAARAGVNEQFFGPGTRLTVL.

The rearrangement uses TRBV7-2 and TRBJ1-2; tentatively, D is TRBD1 (5 bases). CDR1 SGHTA and CDR2 FQGNSA come from the germline V gene. This CDR3 spans 15 amino acids. Trimming took 1 base from V and 2 from J, leaving 11 bases between them. The CDR3 sequence is CASSLELGLNYGYTF. CDR3 nucleotide sequence: TGTGCCAGCAGCTTAGAGTTGGGACTCAACTATGGCTACACCTTC.

The chain is built from TRBV3-1 (or the pseudogene TRBV3-2) and TRBJ1-1; TRBD1 matches 7 bases. Germline V gives CDR1 LGHDT, CDR2 YNNKEL (reference sequence). The J segment lost 1 base and the V segment lost 4 bases, leaving 3 bases of the junction unmatched. The CDR3 consists of 14 residues. The CDR3 bases are TGTGCCAGCAGCCTTGGGACAGCGAACACTGAAGCTTTCTTT. Its translation: CASSLGTANTEAFF.